The 26 T cell receptor beta chains reported below all come from one sample, sequenced in a study of beta chain features in type 1 diabetes. Expressed TCRB transcripts got sequenced, as all isolated RNA was reverse transcribed. TCRdb's table, derived via immunoSEQ multiplex PCR, lists solely in-frame clones and lacks some. The sample holds fewer than 500,000 clones, around 13% seen once. Sequencing was performed on naive CD4+ T cells from blood. These receptors originate from a man aged 25-40 years in good health.

This clone was seen more than once but under ten times. The rearrangement links TRBV5-4 to TRBJ2-5; TRBD1 matches at 10 bases. Unmatched junction bases numbered 3, after V lost 0 bases and J lost 4 bases. The CDR3 spans 15 residues. Germline V gene data show CDR1 as SGHNT and CDR2 as YYREEE (reference sequence). The CDR3 nucleotides read TGTGCCAGCAGCTTGGCAGGACAGGGGGGAGAGACCCAGTACTTC. Encoded protein: CASSLAGQGGETQYF.

This clone was seen a few times. This chain links TRBV6-6 with TRBJ2-2; D is unclear. V was pared by 4 bases and J by 6 bases, with 3 bases between. CDR3 length: 11 amino acids. CDR1 MNHNY and CDR2 SVGAGI come from the germline V gene (reference sequence). CDR3 DNA sequence: TGTGCCAGCAGTTGGTCCGGGGAGCTGTTTTTT. Translation gives CASSWSGELFF.

This clone was seen only a few times. One junction end disagrees with the germline gene, perhaps due to a read error. This chain links TRBV7-7 with TRBJ2-1; either TRBD1 or TRBD2 may supply D (5 bases each). CDR1 and CDR2 from the germline V gene are SSHAT and FNYEAQ (reference sequence). The length of the CDR3 is 14 residues. The CDR3 nucleotides read TGTGCTAGCAGCATATCCGGGGCAATGAATGAGCAGTTCTTC. Its protein is CASSISGAMNEQFF. Full variable domain (remainder filled in from reference TRBV7-7 and TRBJ2-1): GAGVSQSPRYKVTKRGQDVTLRCDPISSHATLYWYQQALGQGPEFLTYFNYEAQPDKSGLPSDRFSAERPEGSISTLTIQRTEQRDSAMYRCASSISGAMNEQFFGPGTRLTVL.

This clone showed up just a few times. The chain combines TRBV5-1 with TRBJ2-7; unclear D gene. This CDR3 region has 14 residues. V was trimmed by 2 bases and J by 1 base, leaving 10 bases between them. Per germline, CDR1 SGHRS and CDR2 YFSETQ. This CDR3 reads CASSFNSRSYEQYF. The CDR3 region has the DNA TGCGCCAGCAGCTTTAATTCAAGGTCCTACGAGCAGTACTTC.

The rearrangement joins TRBV29-1 to TRBJ2-3; D unresolved. CDR1 is SQVTM and CDR2 is ANQGSEA in the germline V gene. This CDR3 is built from 12 residues. With 4 bases removed from V and 0 bases from J, the gap between germline ends came to 5 bases. The CDR3 DNA reads TGCAGCGTTGCCCCTAGCACAGATACGCAGTATTTT. Its protein is CSVAPSTDTQYF.

This clone has a count of ten or more. The gene calls are TRBV7-2 and TRBJ2-4, with no clear D. CDR3 size: 14 residues. V was cut by 3 bases and J by 6 bases, with 12 bases left in between. Germline CDR1 reads SGHTA; CDR2 reads FQGNSA. In DNA form, the CDR3 reads TGTGCCAGCAGCTTCCAAGGTCTCGCAAACATTCAGTACTTC. Translating gives CASSFQGLANIQYF.

This clone has only a few counts. The chain joins TRBV7-2 to TRBJ2-1; tentatively, D is TRBD1 or TRBD2 (5 bases each). Trimming removed 3 bases from V and 7 bases from J, with 7 bases in between. The length of the CDR3 is 12 residues. The germline CDR1 and CDR2 sequences are SGHTA and FQGNSA. The CDR3 loop is CASSLGVNEQFF. CDR3 coding DNA: TGTGCCAGCAGCTTGGGGGTAAATGAGCAGTTCTTC.

This clone was counted a few times. The rearrangement joins TRBV4-1 to TRBJ2-7; D not resolved. The CDR3 length is 14 residues. Germline V lookup: CDR1 MGHRA, CDR2 YSYEKL. V was pared by 3 bases and J by 6 bases, with 15 bases between. Here the CDR3 DNA reads TGCGCCAGCAGCCATTACACTTCTTCCCTCGAGCAGTACTTC. It specifies CASSHYTSSLEQYF.

The chain is built from TRBV7-9 and TRBJ2-1; D is unresolved. Germline CDR1 SEHNR, CDR2 FQNEAQ (reference sequence). The CDR3 is 15 residues long. The germline V and J ends were trimmed by 0 bases and 5 bases, with 11 bases remaining between them. The CDR3 region is CASSLAYGQHNEQFF. CDR3 in DNA: TGTGCCAGCAGCTTAGCGTATGGGCAGCACAATGAGCAGTTCTTC.

This sequence joins TRBV27 and TRBJ1-6; a possible D gene is TRBD1 (5 bases). The CDR3 has 14 residues. The germline V gene has CDR1 MNHEY and CDR2 SMNVEV (reference sequence). Trimming cost V 2 bases and J 8 bases, with 10 bases left between them. CDR3 residues: CASSLVGEDSPLHF. In DNA, the CDR3 is TGTGCCAGCAGTTTAGTAGGGGAGGATTCACCCCTCCACTTT.

This chain joins TRBV4-1 and TRBJ2-3; D possibly corresponds to TRBD1 (5 bases). Per germline, CDR1 MGHRA and CDR2 YSYEKL. This CDR3 is built from 18 residues. Trimming left V 1 base short and J 0 bases short, with 17 bases between. The CDR3 sequence is CASSQVVFSTGSTDTQYF. CDR3 bases: TGCGCCAGCAGCCAAGTGGTCTTCAGCACAGGAAGCACAGATACGCAGTATTTT.

This clone was counted many times. J is TRBJ2-5 and V is TRBV30, with 9 positions matching TRBD2. The CDR3 has 14 amino acids. The V and J ends lost 7 bases and 0 bases, in that order; junction bases with no gene match: 6. Germline lookup yields CDR1 GTSNPN and CDR2 SVGIG (reference sequence). This CDR3 reads CAYKSGRYQETQYF. For the CDR3, the DNA is TGTGCCTACAAGAGCGGGAGGTACCAAGAGACCCAGTACTTC.

This CDR3 is CASSPGQAETQYF. As DNA, the CDR3 is TGTGCCAGCAGTCCCGGACAGGCAGAGACCCAGTACTTC. The rearrangement uses TRBV5-4 and TRBJ2-5; TRBD1 matches at 7 bases. The trim removed 5 bases at V and 4 bases at J, leaving 5 bases unmatched. The CDR3 loop spans 13 amino acids. Germline V lookup: CDR1 SGHNT, CDR2 YYREEE (reference sequence).

This sequence joins TRBV9 and TRBJ2-2; 7 bases map to TRBD2. The CDR3 consists of 18 residues. The ends lost 0 bases at V and 4 bases at J; junction bases unmatched: 12. The germline gives CDR1 SGDLS, CDR2 YYNGEE. The CDR3 nucleotides are TGTGCCAGCAGCGTAGATCGGTTCGGGAGGACATCCACCGGGGAGCTGTTTTTT. This gives the protein CASSVDRFGRTSTGELFF.

A note on this clone: The junction shows a germline mismatch at one end, possibly a read error. This specimen includes other DNA sequences encoding the same CDR3. V is TRBV7-6 and J is TRBJ2-5; TRBD2 agrees at 11 bases. There are 13 residues in the CDR3. Germline CDR1 reads SGHVS; CDR2 reads FNYEAQ. CDR3 nucleotides: TGTGCCAGCAGCCTAGCGGGAGGAGAGACCCAGTACTTC. Amino acids: CASSLAGGETQYF.

The CDR3: CASSYLTTGAFGYTF. In DNA, the CDR3 is TGTGCCAGCAGTTACCTTACAACAGGTGCCTTCGGCTACACCTTC. The gene calls are TRBV6-6 and TRBJ1-2, with D possibly matching TRBD1 (5 bases). CDR3 length: 15 residues. V was clipped by 2 bases and J by 8 bases, with 18 bases between them. CDR1 is MNHNY, CDR2 SVGAGI, per germline (reference sequence).

The chain joins TRBV2 to TRBJ1-2; the D gene is possibly TRBD1 (6 bases). Germline V CDR1 and CDR2: SNHLY, FYNNEI. This CDR3 has 14 residues. V was clipped by 6 bases and J by 2 bases, with 13 bases between them. CDR3 region: CASSSPGHNYGYTF. The CDR3, as DNA: TGTGCCAGCAGCTCTCCGGGACACAACTATGGCTACACCTTC.

This clone came up a few times. Germline and junction disagree at one end, which may indicate a read error. The chain is built from TRBV7-7 and TRBJ2-1, with 11 bases lining up with TRBD1. From germline, CDR1 is SSHAT and CDR2 FNYEAQ (reference sequence). This CDR3 has 17 residues. The CDR3: CASSLFTGTGGYNEQFF. The CDR3 coding sequence is TGTGCTAGCAGCTTATTCACCGGGACAGGGGGCTACAATGAGCAGTTCTTC.

This clone was picked up many times. The gene calls are TRBV29-1 and TRBJ1-2; TRBD1 agrees at 9 bases. This CDR3 spans 15 amino acids. V lost 3 bases and J lost 5; bases outside the gene matches: 10. Germline V CDR1 and CDR2: SQVTM, ANQGSEA. CDR3 DNA: TGCAGCGTTGACCCGATAACCGGGACAGGGTATGGCTACACCTTC. Protein: CSVDPITGTGYGYTF.

In its sample, this clone was seen once. The gene calls are TRBV30 and TRBJ1-1, with 7 bases matching TRBD1. Germline lookup yields CDR1 GTSNPN and CDR2 SVGIG (reference sequence). CDR3 length: 11 amino acids. V was clipped by 5 bases and J by 8 bases; unmatched bases: 5. CDR3 residues: CAWEQTGEAFF. DNA of the CDR3: TGTGCCTGGGAACAGACAGGGGAAGCTTTCTTT.

This rearrangement joins TRBV2 to TRBJ2-2, with a weak D call TRBD2 (5 bases). Germline CDR1 SNHLY, CDR2 FYNNEI. The CDR3 is 13 residues long. V lost 4 bases and J lost 6, with 9 bases in between. The CDR3 sequence: CASSGEGPGELFF. In DNA form, the CDR3 reads TGTGCCAGCAGTGGCGAGGGCCCCGGGGAGCTGTTTTTT.

V usage is TRBV30 and J usage is TRBJ2-2; D is unclear. Trimming pared 4 bases from V and 1 base from J, leaving 7 bases between. CDR3 length: 13 residues. CDR1 and CDR2 (germline): GTSNPN, SVGIG (reference sequence). In DNA, the CDR3 is TGTGCCTGGAATCTCCTGAACACCGGGGAGCTGTTTTTT. Translating it yields CAWNLLNTGELFF.

This clone was counted between two and nine times. Here the CDR3 DNA reads TGTGCCATCGGACGTAGCACAGATACGCAGTATTTT. The encoded protein is CAIGRSTDTQYF. V usage is TRBV10-3 and J usage is TRBJ2-3; D is uncertain. Germline V gene lookup returns CDR1 ENHRY and CDR2 SYGVKD. The CDR3 totals 12 residues. V lost 8 bases and J lost 0, with 6 bases in between.

This clone appeared a few times. The rearrangement links TRBV5-1 to TRBJ2-1, with TRBD2 identical over 9 bases. Germline CDR1 reads SGHRS; CDR2 reads YFSETQ. CDR3 length: 16 amino acids. Germline trimming cut 3 bases from V and 6 bases from J; bases unmatched to any gene: 10. The CDR3 region is CASSSGLAGSGNEQFF. The CDR3 DNA is TGCGCCAGCAGCTCGGGACTAGCAGGATCAGGCAATGAGCAGTTCTTC.

The table lists this clone with a few counts. V and J are TRBV7-2 and TRBJ2-1; 7 positions agree with TRBD1. Germline loops: CDR1 SGHTA, CDR2 FQGNSA. Trimming removed 6 bases from V and 8 bases from J; junction bases left unmatched: 10. The CDR3 is 14 residues long. This CDR3 is CASRRWTGRYEQFF. The CDR3 nucleotides read TGTGCCAGCAGACGCTGGACAGGCCGATATGAGCAGTTCTTC.

This clone showed up just a few times. Other DNA sequences in the sample encode the same CDR3. This chain links TRBV11-2 with TRBJ2-7; D remains ambiguous. Between the trimmed V and J ends, which lost 5 bases and 0 bases, there was a span of 2 bases. The germline CDR1 and CDR2 sequences are SGHAT and FQNNGV. The CDR3 totals 11 residues. CDR3 in DNA: TGTGCCAGCAGCAGCTCCTACGAGCAGTACTTC. The encoded protein is CASSSSYEQYF.